Below, 7 T cell receptor beta chains from the same sample are listed, as sequenced in a study of OX40 agonist ivuxolimab in advanced cancers. Generated by immunoSEQ multiplex PCR, the TCRdb table keeps only in-frame clones and is missing some. The table lists around 70,000 clones, about four fifths of them singletons. Sequences were derived from CD4+ or CD8+ T cells sorted from blood, sampled in a trial of the OX40 agonist ivuxolimab. The receptors were gathered from an adult with an advanced solid tumor such as melanoma, head and neck, liver or kidney cancer.

The V and J genes are TRBV30 and TRBJ1-6; D perhaps matches TRBD1 (5 bases). Trimming took 3 bases from V and 3 from J, leaving 9 bases between them. Looked up from germline, CDR1 is GTSNPN and CDR2 is SVGIG (reference sequence). The CDR3 contains 14 residues. The CDR3 here is CAWRQGHYNSPLHF. The CDR3 bases are TGTGCCTGGAGGCAGGGCCACTATAATTCACCCCTCCACTTT.

The chain recombines TRBV5-4 with TRBJ1-1; D might be TRBD1 (5 bases). The germline CDR1 and CDR2 sequences are SGHNT and YYREEE (reference sequence). V was shortened by 4 bases and J by 3 bases, with 16 bases between the two germline ends. The CDR3 sequence is 15 residues long. The CDR3 coding sequence is TGTGCCAGCAGCCCCGCAGGGAAGTTGCACACTGAAGCTTTCTTT. This codes for CASSPAGKLHTEAFF.

V and J are TRBV10-3 and TRBJ1-3; unclear D gene. The V end was cut by 3 bases, the J end by 8 bases, with 11 bases between. The length of the CDR3 is 13 residues. Germline assignment: CDR1 ENHRY and CDR2 SYGVKD. CDR3: CAISDRQEYTIYF. CDR3 nucleotides: TGTGCCATCAGTGACCGGCAAGAGTACACCATATATTTT.

V is TRBV18 and J is TRBJ1-1, with 7 positions matching TRBD1. CDR3 size: 13 residues. J gave up 3 bases and V 6 bases, and 4 bases lay outside the gene matches. Germline CDR1 reads KGHSH; CDR2 reads LQKENI. The CDR3 coding sequence is TGTGCCAGCTCCCGCGACAGGGACACTGAAGCTTTCTTT. Translated, it gives CASSRDRDTEAFF.

The chain combines TRBV27 with TRBJ2-1; 10 bases are a match to TRBD2. V dropped 0 bases and J dropped 7; count of bases not matched to a gene: 9. The CDR3 is 17 residues long. Germline V CDR1 and CDR2: MNHEY, SMNVEV (reference sequence). The CDR3 spells CASSLSSSWTSGNEQFF. CDR3 sequence (DNA): TGTGCCAGCAGTTTATCTTCGTCCTGGACTAGCGGAAATGAGCAGTTCTTC.

This sequence joins TRBV10-2 and TRBJ1-1; D is unclear. This CDR3 has 12 amino acids. V lost 3 bases to trimming and J lost 7 bases, with 9 bases between them. Germline V gives CDR1 WSHSY, CDR2 SAAADI. The CDR3 region is CASSDRGGEAFF. Here the CDR3 DNA reads TGCGCCAGCAGTGATCGGGGTGGTGAAGCTTTCTTT.

This clone appeared a few times. The chain is built from TRBV5-4 and TRBJ2-5, with D perhaps being TRBD1 or TRBD2 (5 bases each). Trimming took off 0 bases at V and 1 base at J, with 10 bases between the two ends. The CDR3 loop spans 15 amino acids. CDR1 SGHNT and CDR2 YYREEE come from the germline V gene (reference sequence). The CDR3 reads CASSLVGDLQETQYF. The CDR3 nucleotides read TGTGCCAGCAGCTTGGTGGGGGACCTCCAAGAGACCCAGTACTTC.